Below, 29 T cell receptor beta chains from the same sample are listed, as sequenced in a study of blood T cells in healthy people across ages. The authors ran a second PCR of about 7 to 11 cycles using a sample-barcoded 5' primer and a J-beta primer mix. TCRdb analysed the 5' RACE reads with MiXCR anew, one entry per CDR3 protein. The sample has 650,000 to 1,000,000 distinct CDR3 sequences; more than 35% are singletons. Sequenced material: blood. These receptors were collected from a man aged 80 or over in good health.

Turning to this clonotype: A much bigger clone sits one base away, suggesting this may be a read error. The V and J genes are TRBV10-3 and TRBJ2-7; tentatively, D is TRBD2 (6 bases). The DNA end is a closer match to TRBJ2-5, so the J assignment may be wrong. The CDR3 extends over 15 amino acids. Looked up from germline, CDR1 is ENHRY and CDR2 is SYGVKD. CDR3: CAVSESSQGGETQYF. CDR3 nucleotide sequence: TGTGCCGTCAGTGAGTCGTCCCAGGGAGGAGAGACCCAGTACTTC.

The chain recombines TRBV5-1 with TRBJ2-1; D is unresolved. This CDR3 spans 16 amino acids. V dropped 4 bases and J dropped 6 bases, with 20 bases sitting between them. Germline V gene sequence: CDR1 SGHRS, CDR2 YFSETQ. The CDR3 is CASSMDPPTRSNEQFF. As DNA, the CDR3 is TGCGCCAGCAGCATGGATCCACCAACCCGATCCAATGAGCAGTTCTTC.

Turning to this clonotype: This sequence may be a read error, since a much larger clone differs from it by one base. The chain is built from TRBV5-1 and TRBJ2-3; 13 bases align to TRBD2. This CDR3 contains 15 residues. Germline assignment: CDR1 SGHRS and CDR2 YFSETQ. The CDR3, as DNA: TGCGCCAGCAGACTAGCGGGAGGGCCTTCAGATGCGCAGTATTTT. Residues: CASRLAGGPSDAQYF.

The V and J genes are TRBV7-3 and TRBJ2-1; the D gene is possibly TRBD2 (7 bases). The better agreement between TRBJ2-7 and the DNA end casts doubt on the J call. Germline V gene lookup returns CDR1 SGHTA and CDR2 FQGTGA. CDR3 size: 16 residues. The CDR3 bases are TGTGCCAGCAGCTTAACGTCCCGGGGGGCCTACAATGAGCAGTACTTC. The encoded protein is CASSLTSRGAYNEQYF.

The J gene is TRBJ2-3, the V gene TRBV2; D perhaps matches TRBD1 (5 bases). V lost 5 bases and J lost 4, with 19 bases in between. Germline CDR1 reads SNHLY; CDR2 reads FYNNEI. CDR3 length equals 16 residues. The CDR3 here is CASSRPQGNGADTQYF. In DNA, the CDR3 is TGTGCCAGCAGTCGGCCTCAGGGAAATGGGGCAGATACGCAGTATTTT.

This clonotype has a handful of counts. The rearrangement links TRBV9 to TRBJ2-1, with 8 bases fitting TRBD2. The germline CDR1 and CDR2 sequences are SGDLS and YYNGEE. After removal of 6 bases from V and 10 bases from J, the junction contained 12 bases not matched to a gene. This CDR3 is 14 amino acids long. The CDR3 nucleotides read TGTGCCAGCACCCCCGGGACTAGGCATAGCGAGCAGTTCTTC. Translating it yields CASTPGTRHSEQFF.

The chain carries TRBV5-1 and TRBJ1-4; D is perhaps TRBD1 (6 bases). The V end lost 3 bases, the J end lost 4 bases, and 10 bases lay between the germline ends. This CDR3 spans 14 amino acids. CDR1 is SGHRS, CDR2 YFSETQ, per germline. CDR3 residues: CASSSEGGNEKLFF. The CDR3 region has the DNA TGCGCCAGCAGCTCTGAAGGGGGTAATGAAAAACTGTTTTTT.

The chain links TRBV7-2 to TRBJ2-4, with 10 nucleotides matching TRBD2. Near its end, the DNA agrees better with TRBJ2-7, so the J call may be wrong. CDR1 is SGHTA, CDR2 FQGNSA, per germline. The CDR3 is made up of 15 amino acids. Here the CDR3 DNA reads TGTGCCAGCAGCCGAGCTAGCGGGAGTATTTACGAGCAGTACTTC. Protein product: CASSRASGSIYEQYF.

The genes are TRBV20-1 and TRBJ2-1; TRBD1 aligns across 9 bases. This CDR3 has 16 amino acids. CDR1 is DFQATT and CDR2 is SNEGSKA in the germline V gene (reference sequence). Trimming cost V 4 bases and J 8 bases; bases outside gene matches: 15. The CDR3 nucleotides are TGCAGTGCTAAAGGATACCGGGACAGGGTAGTGGATGAGCAGTTCTTC. Translated, it gives CSAKGYRDRVVDEQFF.

Details on this clonotype: This could be a read error, since a much larger clone is one nucleotide away. The chain is built from TRBV5-1 and TRBJ2-5; the D gene is possibly TRBD2 (6 bases). Per the germline V gene, CDR1 is SGHRS and CDR2 is YFSETQ. Trimming removed 3 bases at V and 11 bases at J, with 20 bases between. The CDR3 is 14 amino acids. Here the CDR3 reads CASSWRDSYNEQYF. The CDR3 nucleotides are TGCGCCAGCAGCTGGCGGGATAGCTACAATGAGCAGTACTTC.

V is TRBV29-1 and J is TRBJ2-1; 9 nucleotides agree with TRBD1. Losses at the gene ends were 4 bases for V and 7 bases for J; bases not matched to a gene: 17. The germline gives CDR1 SQVTM, CDR2 ANQGSEA. CDR3 size: 17 residues. In nucleotides, the CDR3 is TGCAGCGTTGGAGGGGGATTAGACAGGGGGGGTTGGAATGAGCAGTTCTTC. This translates into CSVGGGLDRGGWNEQFF.

This clonotype has more than one count but fewer than ten. The V call is TRBV15, the J call TRBJ2-5; possible D gene TRBD1, 6 bases. V was clipped by 1 base and J by 5 bases, with 11 bases between them. Germline V CDR1 and CDR2: LNHNV, YYDKDF (reference sequence). The CDR3 contains 14 residues. CDR3 DNA: TGTGCCACCAGCAGAGGGACAGTATGGGAGACCCAGTACTTC. Protein: CATSRGTVWETQYF.

This clonotype has just a few counts. This sequence joins TRBV5-1 and TRBJ2-7; 7 positions match TRBD2. Trimming took 5 bases from V and 4 from J; bases not matched to a gene: 12. Germline CDR1 and CDR2: SGHRS and YFSETQ. The CDR3 covers 15 residues. CDR3 sequence: CASREIPGTKYEQYF. The CDR3 nucleotides read TGCGCCAGCAGAGAAATTCCCGGGACTAAATACGAGCAGTACTTC.

There are a few counts of this clonotype. J is TRBJ2-1 and V is TRBV3-1; D is unclear. V lost 4 bases and J lost 7, with 23 bases in between. This CDR3 has 17 amino acids. CDR1 and CDR2 from the germline V gene are LGHDT and YNNKEL (reference sequence). The CDR3 region has the DNA TGTGCCAGCAGCCCGTACCTCTCCACGCCAGCCGGGAATGAGCAGTTCTTC. Translated, it gives CASSPYLSTPAGNEQFF.

This clonotype was detected a few times. V is TRBV7-9 and J is TRBJ2-1, with no clear D. There are 17 residues in the CDR3. V dropped 7 bases and J dropped 2 bases, with 21 bases sitting between them. The germline CDR1 and CDR2 sequences are SEHNR and FQNEAQ (reference sequence). CDR3 in DNA: TGTGCCAGCACCGTACATCATAAAGGTGGCCCCTACAATGAGCAGTTCTTC. This gives the protein CASTVHHKGGPYNEQFF.

The chain couples TRBV20-1 to TRBJ2-7, with D unclear. Near its end, the DNA agrees better with TRBJ2-4, so the J call may be wrong. Germline CDR1 DFQATT, CDR2 SNEGSKA (reference sequence). This CDR3 has 14 residues. CDR3 loop: CSASGTATKNIQYF. CDR3 coding DNA: TGCAGTGCTAGTGGTACAGCAACCAAAAACATTCAGTACTTC.

The rearrangement joins TRBV9 to TRBJ2-5; weak D call: TRBD1 (6 bases). The CDR3 loop spans 15 amino acids. V was shortened by 0 bases and J by 11 bases, with 20 bases between the two germline ends. Per germline, CDR1 SGDLS and CDR2 YYNGEE. The CDR3 loop reads CASSVGEGVWDEQYF. CDR3 DNA: TGTGCCAGCAGCGTAGGAGAGGGGGTCTGGGATGAGCAGTACTTC. The variable domain in full, completed from reference TRBV9 and TRBJ2-5, reads DSGVTQTPKHLITATGQRVTLRCSPRSGDLSVYWYQQSLDQGLQFLIQYYNGEERAKGNILERFSAQQFPDLHSELNLSSLELGDSALYFCASSVGEGVWDEQYFGPGTRLLVL.

This clonotype showed up just a few times. This chain links TRBV18 with TRBJ2-7; 8 bases line up with TRBD1. The germline CDR1 and CDR2 sequences are KGHSH and LQKENI. The V gene end was trimmed by 3 bases and the J gene end by 0 bases; junction bases not matched to a gene: 4. The CDR3 spans 15 residues. CDR3 sequence: CASSPGQGFSYEQYF. CDR3 nucleotide sequence: TGTGCCAGCTCACCCGGACAGGGATTCTCCTACGAGCAGTACTTC. Supplemented by reference TRBV18 and TRBJ2-7, the full variable domain reads NAGVMQNPRHLVRRRGQEARLRCSPMKGHSHVYWYRQLPEEGLKFMVYLQKENIIDESGMPKERFSAEFPKEGPSILRIQQVVRGDSAAYFCASSPGQGFSYEQYFGPGTRLTVT.

This clonotype was seen only a few times. This rearrangement joins TRBV4-2 to TRBJ2-1; the D call may be TRBD1 or TRBD2 (5 bases each). The CDR3 has 19 residues. Looked up from germline, CDR1 is LGHNA and CDR2 is YNFKEQ. V lost 0 bases, J lost 0 bases, and 18 bases lay in between. The CDR3 sequence is CASSQEVGVGISSYNEQFF. CDR3 in DNA: TGTGCCAGCAGCCAAGAAGTGGGGGTAGGGATAAGCTCCTACAATGAGCAGTTCTTC.

The chain carries TRBV20-1 and TRBJ2-1, with TRBD1 identical over 10 bases. CDR1 and CDR2 (germline): DFQATT, SNEGSKA (reference sequence). The CDR3 runs to 15 residues. Losses at the gene ends were 5 bases for V and 7 bases for J; bases not matched to a gene: 11. The DNA for the CDR3 is TGCAGTGCTTTTCCCGGGACAGGGGTTAGGAATGAGCAGTTCTTC. Encoded protein: CSAFPGTGVRNEQFF.

The J gene is TRBJ2-5, the V gene TRBV5-1; 10 bases match TRBD2. Germline CDR1 reads SGHRS; CDR2 reads YFSETQ. The J segment lost 5 bases and the V segment lost 6 bases, leaving 7 bases of the junction unmatched. This CDR3 contains 14 residues. The CDR3 region has the DNA TGCGCCAGCAACCAGCGGGAGGGCCAGGAGACCCAGTACTTC. This encodes CASNQREGQETQYF.

Only a few counts were recorded for this clonotype. J is TRBJ2-1 and V is TRBV20-1, with 7 bases that match TRBD2. Germline V lookup: CDR1 DFQATT, CDR2 SNEGSKA (reference sequence). Unmatched junction bases numbered 10, after V lost 3 bases and J lost 2 bases. The CDR3 has 16 amino acids. The CDR3 loop is CSASPSPGGPYNEQFF. The CDR3 coding sequence is TGCAGTGCTAGTCCTAGCCCGGGAGGCCCCTACAATGAGCAGTTCTTC.

This clonotype was counted a few times. This sequence joins TRBV5-4 and TRBJ2-1; D gene ambiguous. CDR1 is SGHNT, CDR2 YYREEE, per germline (reference sequence). V shed 3 bases and J shed 8 bases, with 15 bases lying between them. This CDR3 has 14 amino acids. The CDR3: CASSSRPSAYEQFF. The CDR3 DNA is TGTGCCAGCAGCTCCCGGCCGTCCGCTTATGAGCAGTTCTTC.

In nucleotides, the CDR3 is TGTGCCAGCAGTCCGGGTAGCAAATTCAATGAGCAGTTCTTC. This translates into CASSPGSKFNEQFF. The chain carries TRBV12-3 or TRBV12-4 and TRBJ2-1; D call uncertain. The CDR3 contains 14 residues. V was pared by 5 bases and J by 6 bases, with 14 bases between.

Comment on this clonotype: One end of the junction does not line up with germline, which may come from a read error. The chain links TRBV7-9 to TRBJ2-7; 7 bases line up with TRBD2. The CDR3 runs to 14 residues. From germline, CDR1 is SEHNR and CDR2 FQNEAQ (reference sequence). CDR3 sequence reads: CASSSGGSSYGQYF. The CDR3 DNA sequence: TGTGCCAGCAGCTCCGGCGGGAGCTCCTACGGGCAGTACTTC. Combining the CDR3 with reference TRBV7-9 and TRBJ2-7 gives the whole variable domain DTGVSQNPRHKITKRGQNVTFRCDPISEHNRLYWYRQTLGQGPEFLTYFQNEAQLEKSRLLSDRFSAERPKGSFSTLEIQRTEQGDSAMYLCASSSGGSSYGQYFGPGTRLTVT.

The chain couples TRBV5-1 to TRBJ2-1; D possibly uses TRBD1 or TRBD2 (5 bases each). Germline CDR1 SGHRS, CDR2 YFSETQ. The CDR3 is made up of 15 amino acids. Trimming cost V 0 bases and J 3 bases, with 10 bases left between them. The CDR3 spells CASSLEGTRYNEQFF. The DNA of the CDR3 is TGCGCCAGCAGCTTGGAAGGGACCCGCTACAATGAGCAGTTCTTC.

The chain has TRBV29-1 and TRBJ1-1; TRBD1 matches at 8 bases. Trimming cost V 6 bases and J 11 bases; bases outside gene matches: 8. CDR1 and CDR2 (germline): SQVTM, ANQGSEA. The CDR3 contains 11 residues. In DNA, the CDR3 is TGCAGCGTGACCCGGACAGGGTTTGCTTTCTTT. Residues: CSVTRTGFAFF.

This clonotype has at least ten counts. The rearrangement uses TRBV20-1 and TRBJ2-1; 11 bases are a match to TRBD2. V was clipped by 6 bases and J by 4 bases; unmatched bases: 11. The germline V gene encodes CDR1 DFQATT and CDR2 SNEGSKA (reference sequence). This CDR3 is 16 amino acids long. The CDR3 region has the DNA TGCAGTGCATCCGGGACTAGCGGCCGATCTTACAATGAGCAGTTCTTC. Amino acid sequence: CSASGTSGRSYNEQFF.

Concerning this clonotype: A much larger clone sits a single nucleotide away, making a read error possible. The chain has TRBV2 and TRBJ2-1, with D perhaps TRBD2 (5 bases). Trimming left V 3 bases short and J 10 bases short, with 19 bases between. Germline CDR1 SNHLY, CDR2 FYNNEI. This CDR3 comprises 15 residues. The CDR3 is CASSDELGAIYEQFF. Written as DNA, the CDR3 is TGTGCCAGCAGTGACGAACTAGGAGCAATCTACGAGCAGTTCTTC.